The 30 T cell receptor beta chains given below trace back to one sample, sequenced in a study of blood T cell repertoires in COVID-19. Repertoires were generated with immunoSEQ multiplex PCR, while TCRdb's copy carries only in-frame clones and drops some. This sample yields about 210,000 clones, of which 75% to 90% are seen a single time; around 19% belongs to the top ten. What was sequenced was PBMCs or T cells enriched from blood (not recorded which). The receptors were sampled from a man between 40 and 49 years old who had recovered from COVID-19.

CDR3 sequence: CASSLGSGRGYNEQFF. Written as DNA, the CDR3 is TGTGCCAGCAGCTTAGGTAGCGGGAGGGGGTACAATGAGCAGTTCTTC. The chain is built from TRBV7-9 and TRBJ2-1, with 11 positions matching TRBD2. Germline assignment: CDR1 SEHNR and CDR2 FQNEAQ (reference sequence). This CDR3 is built from 16 residues. V shed 1 base, J shed 4 bases, and the junction held 3 bases outside the gene matches. Supplemented by reference TRBV7-9 and TRBJ2-1, the full variable domain reads DTGVSQNPRHKITKRGQNVTFRCDPISEHNRLYWYRQTLGQGPEFLTYFQNEAQLEKSRLLSDRFSAERPKGSFSTLEIQRTEQGDSAMYLCASSLGSGRGYNEQFFGPGTRLTVL.

In regard to this clone: The germline gene is not matched at one end of the junction; a read error may be the cause. Here the CDR3 reads CASSLWTSGSAEQCF. The DNA of the CDR3 is TGTGCCAGCAGCTTATGGACTAGCGGGAGTGCCGAGCAGTGCTTC. The chain employs TRBV5-8 and TRBJ2-7; 13 bases fit TRBD2. The CDR3 spans 15 residues. Germline assignment: CDR1 SGHTS and CDR2 YDEGEE.

CDR3 bases: TGTGCCAGCAGCCTAATCAAAACCGGGACAGGGGTTCCCTACGAGCAGTACTTC. Its protein is CASSLIKTGTGVPYEQYF. This rearrangement joins TRBV27 to TRBJ2-7; 10 positions agree with TRBD1. The CDR3 consists of 18 residues. J gave up 2 bases and V 6 bases, and 16 bases lay outside the gene matches. From germline, CDR1 is MNHEY and CDR2 SMNVEV (reference sequence).

This chain joins TRBV18 and TRBJ1-2; D unclear. V was cut by 1 base and J by 4 bases, with 10 bases left in between. The length of the CDR3 is 14 residues. Germline V gene data show CDR1 as KGHSH and CDR2 as LQKENI. The CDR3: CASSPQDFSYGYTF. CDR3 coding DNA: TGTGCCAGCTCACCACAAGATTTCAGCTATGGCTACACCTTC.

This chain joins TRBV2 and TRBJ2-5; 9 nucleotides agree with TRBD2. The CDR3 is 14 residues long. The trim removed 6 bases at V and 1 base at J, leaving 3 bases unmatched. From germline, CDR1 is SNHLY and CDR2 FYNNEI. This CDR3 is CASSSSGIQETQYF. The CDR3 nucleotides read TGTGCCAGCAGCTCTAGCGGGATCCAAGAGACCCAGTACTTC.

This sequence joins TRBV30 and TRBJ2-1; 7 bases match TRBD2. CDR3 length: 12 residues. The V gene end was trimmed by 0 bases and the J gene end by 8 bases; junction bases not matched to a gene: 1. The germline CDR1 and CDR2 sequences are GTSNPN and SVGIG (reference sequence). CDR3 sequence reads: CAWSVSGDEQFF. The CDR3 DNA sequence: TGTGCCTGGAGTGTAAGCGGGGATGAGCAGTTCTTC.

This clone was observed once. The rearrangement joins TRBV19 to TRBJ2-7, with 10 bases matching TRBD1. J lost 3 bases, V lost 5 bases, and 4 bases had no gene match. From germline, CDR1 is LNHDA and CDR2 SQIVND (reference sequence). This CDR3 is 14 amino acids long. In DNA form, the CDR3 reads TGTGCCAGTAGTGCCGGACAGGGGGGCTACGAGCAGTACTTC. Protein product: CASSAGQGGYEQYF.

This clone was detected only once. The rearrangement uses TRBV28 and TRBJ1-1; 7 bases line up with TRBD1. CDR3 length: 15 amino acids. CDR1 and CDR2 from the germline V gene are MDHEN and SYDVKM. Trimming at V came to 1 base and at J to 2 bases, leaving 4 bases not matched to a gene. Written as DNA, the CDR3 is TGTGCCAGCAGTTTATTCCAGGGGGTCAACACTGAAGCTTTCTTT. Translation gives CASSLFQGVNTEAFF.

The chain employs TRBV19 and TRBJ1-1; D is possibly TRBD1 (5 bases). The CDR3 contains 15 residues. Trimming shortened V by 6 bases and J by 3 bases, and 17 bases separated the two germline ends. Germline V lookup: CDR1 LNHDA, CDR2 SQIVND (reference sequence). As DNA, the CDR3 is TGTGCCAGTAGACCCTTAATCAGCAGGGACACTGAAGCTTTCTTT. This sequence encodes CASRPLISRDTEAFF.

This clone is a singleton in its sample. This chain uses TRBV7-9 with TRBJ1-2, with TRBD1 as a possible D gene (5 bases). Looked up from germline, CDR1 is SEHNR and CDR2 is FQNEAQ (reference sequence). The CDR3 extends over 14 amino acids. Trimming cost V 4 bases and J 3 bases, with 12 bases left between them. CDR3 in amino acids: CASSSGVEYYGYTF. In DNA, the CDR3 is TGTGCCAGCAGCTCGGGGGTCGAGTACTATGGCTACACCTTC.

The chain carries TRBV6-5 and TRBJ1-2, with unresolved D. Germline V gene lookup returns CDR1 MNHEY and CDR2 SVGAGI. Trimming removed 8 bases at V and 8 bases at J, with 18 bases between. CDR3 length: 13 amino acids. CDR3 amino acids: CASYLRGGSGYTF. In DNA, the CDR3 is TGTGCCAGCTACCTCAGAGGAGGGTCCGGCTACACCTTC.

This rearrangement joins TRBV12-5 to TRBJ1-1; 9 bases align to TRBD1. Per the germline V gene, CDR1 is LGHNT and CDR2 is FRNRAP. The CDR3 has 13 residues. The V segment lost 1 base and the J segment 11 bases; nucleotides outside the gene matches: 5. As DNA, the CDR3 is TGTGCTAGTGGTTTGGGGGACAGGGCGGGCGCTTTCTTT. Encoded protein: CASGLGDRAGAFF.

This chain links TRBV24-1 with TRBJ2-1, with TRBD2 identical over 12 bases. This CDR3 has 19 amino acids. The junction had 8 bases not matched to a gene; V was cut back by 3 bases and J by 0 bases. CDR1 and CDR2 (germline): KGHDR, SFDVKD. CDR3 DNA sequence: TGTGCCACCAGTGATCCAGGGCTAGCGGGAGGGAGCTCCTACAATGAGCAGTTCTTC. Translation gives CATSDPGLAGGSSYNEQFF.

The chain recombines TRBV5-1 with TRBJ2-5, with TRBD2 identical over 7 bases. The length of the CDR3 is 14 residues. With V trimmed by 0 bases and J by 6 bases, 5 bases remained unmatched. Germline CDR1 is SGHRS and CDR2 is YFSETQ. The CDR3 here is CASSLETSTKTQYF. CDR3 in DNA: TGCGCCAGCAGCTTGGAGACTAGCACAAAGACCCAGTACTTC. Drawing the rest from reference TRBV5-1 and TRBJ2-5, the complete variable domain is KAGVTQTPRYLIKTRGQQVTLSCSPISGHRSVSWYQQTPGQGLQFLFEYFSETQRNKGNFPGRFSGRQFSNSRSEMNVSTLELGDSALYLCASSLETSTKTQYFGPGTRLLVL.

The chain uses TRBV19 and TRBJ2-5; D may be TRBD1 (6 bases). V lost 6 bases, J lost 2 bases, and 13 bases lay in between. The CDR3 contains 14 residues. The germline CDR1 and CDR2 sequences are LNHDA and SQIVND (reference sequence). The CDR3 protein is CASSGRTAQETQYF. For the CDR3, the DNA is TGTGCCAGTAGCGGCAGGACAGCTCAAGAGACCCAGTACTTC.

The chain carries TRBV4-1 and TRBJ2-3; 8 nucleotides match TRBD2. The junction had 16 bases not matched to a gene; V was cut back by 0 bases and J by 2 bases. Germline loops: CDR1 MGHRA, CDR2 YSYEKL. The length of the CDR3 is 20 residues. The CDR3 coding sequence is TGCGCCAGCAGCCAAGATACGGGTAGCGGGAACGAACTCCACACAGATACGCAGTATTTT. Translation gives CASSQDTGSGNELHTDTQYF.

The chain is built from TRBV21-1 and TRBJ2-3; the listed D gene, TRBD1, was not tested against the DNA. TRBV21-1 is given as a pseudogene. The CDR3 covers 15 residues. CDR3 region: CASSKSGTGINTQYF. The CDR3 DNA reads as TGTGCCAGCAGCAAAAGTGGGACAGGGATAAATACGCAGTATTTT.

The chain has TRBV11-2 and TRBJ2-7, with D possibly matching TRBD1 (6 bases). Per the germline V gene, CDR1 is SGHAT and CDR2 is FQNNGV. V dropped 9 bases and J dropped 0 bases, with 18 bases sitting between them. The CDR3 totals 15 residues. The CDR3 coding sequence is TGTGCCAGTGGAACCCCAGGGGATAGCTCCTACGAGCAGTACTTC. This codes for CASGTPGDSSYEQYF.

The rearrangement links TRBV20-1 to TRBJ2-7; D not resolved. Trimming shortened V by 5 bases and J by 2 bases, and 7 bases separated the two germline ends. The CDR3 is 11 residues long. Per the germline V gene, CDR1 is DFQATT and CDR2 is SNEGSKA (reference sequence). Written as DNA, the CDR3 is TGCAGTGCTCCGGCGGCCTACGAGCAGTACTTC. It translates to CSAPAAYEQYF.

The chain uses TRBV11-2 and TRBJ2-1; 8 nucleotides agree with TRBD1. There are 17 residues in the CDR3. After removal of 4 bases from V and 5 bases from J, the junction contained 13 bases not matched to a gene. Germline CDR1 reads SGHAT; CDR2 reads FQNNGV. This chain's CDR3 is CASSSSSGRGRNNEQFF. CDR3 sequence (DNA): TGTGCCAGCAGCTCTTCCTCGGGCAGGGGGCGGAACAATGAGCAGTTCTTC.

The chain has TRBV2 and TRBJ1-1, with unresolved D. The length of the CDR3 is 12 residues. V gave up 7 bases and J gave up 3 bases, with 9 bases separating them. Per germline, CDR1 SNHLY and CDR2 FYNNEI. DNA for the CDR3: TGTGCCAGCAACGGGGAGGACACTGAAGCTTTCTTT. Translation: CASNGEDTEAFF.

The V call is TRBV5-1, the J call TRBJ1-4; D might be TRBD1 (6 bases). This CDR3 region has 17 residues. V dropped 0 bases and J dropped 5 bases, with 17 bases sitting between them. Germline V gene sequence: CDR1 SGHRS, CDR2 YFSETQ. The CDR3 region has the DNA TGCGCCAGCAGCTTGGGGGATCTACAGGGTGCGAATGAAAAACTGTTTTTT. It yields the protein CASSLGDLQGANEKLFF.

The chain recombines TRBV18 with TRBJ2-3; D not resolved. The CDR3 has 15 amino acids. The V and J ends lost 3 bases and 0 bases respectively, with 10 bases between them. Germline V gene lookup returns CDR1 KGHSH and CDR2 LQKENI. The CDR3 coding sequence is TGTGCCAGCTCACCGAAAGCTTCTAGCACAGATACGCAGTATTTT. This gives the protein CASSPKASSTDTQYF.

V usage is TRBV2 and J usage is TRBJ2-7; possibly TRBD2 for D (5 bases). The V end lost 10 bases, the J end lost 5 bases, and 12 bases lay between the germline ends. Per germline, CDR1 SNHLY and CDR2 FYNNEI. This CDR3 comprises 11 residues. The CDR3 coding sequence is TGTGCCACCGACGGAGGCAACGAGCAGTACTTC. Encoded protein: CATDGGNEQYF.

This chain links TRBV19 with TRBJ2-1, with D unclear. There are 15 residues in the CDR3. Trimming cost V 1 base and J 6 bases, with 13 bases left between them. Per germline, CDR1 LNHDA and CDR2 SQIVND (reference sequence). This CDR3 is CASSIGQVNSNEQFF. Written as DNA, the CDR3 is TGTGCCAGTAGTATAGGGCAGGTTAACAGCAATGAGCAGTTCTTC.

This chain joins TRBV30 and TRBJ2-3; 8 bases fit TRBD1. Germline V lookup: CDR1 GTSNPN, CDR2 SVGIG (reference sequence). CDR3 length equals 15 residues. V lost 2 bases and J lost 4; bases outside the gene matches: 8. CDR3 DNA: TGTGCCTGGAGTAAGGGCAGGGGGCGAGCAGATACGCAGTATTTT. Translated, it gives CAWSKGRGRADTQYF.

The V call is TRBV29-1, the J call TRBJ2-3; D is unclear. The CDR3 totals 12 residues. V lost 3 bases to trimming and J lost 4 bases, with 8 bases between them. Germline-derived CDR1 and CDR2 are SQVTM and ANQGSEA. The DNA of the CDR3 is TGCAGCGTTGAGCAGGTCTCAGATACGCAGTATTTT. This sequence encodes CSVEQVSDTQYF.

V usage is TRBV5-4 and J usage is TRBJ1-1; D is possibly TRBD1 (5 bases). Germline V gene lookup returns CDR1 SGHNT and CDR2 YYREEE (reference sequence). The V and J ends lost 2 bases and 2 bases respectively, with 7 bases between them. The CDR3 extends over 13 amino acids. This CDR3 reads CASSFDSNTEAFF. CDR3 nucleotides: TGTGCCAGCAGCTTCGACAGCAACACTGAAGCTTTCTTT.

The rearrangement uses TRBV2 and TRBJ2-7; TRBD1 is a possible D gene (5 bases). This CDR3 is 18 amino acids long. V lost 4 bases and J 0 bases, leaving 22 bases between the germline ends. Germline CDR1 reads SNHLY; CDR2 reads FYNNEI. In DNA, the CDR3 is TGTGCCAGCAGTGTAACCCCCTTGGGGCAGCCGAGCTCCTACGAGCAGTACTTC. Translating it yields CASSVTPLGQPSSYEQYF. Filled out from reference TRBV2 and TRBJ2-7, the complete variable domain reads EPEVTQTPSHQVTQMGQEVILRCVPISNHLYFYWYRQILGQKVEFLVSFYNNEISEKSEIFDDQFSVERPDGSNFTLKIRSTKLEDSAMYFCASSVTPLGQPSSYEQYFGPGTRLTVT.

The J gene is TRBJ2-5, the V gene TRBV5-5, with D unclear. The V and J ends lost 0 bases and 2 bases respectively, with 5 bases between them. There are 13 residues in the CDR3. CDR1 and CDR2 (germline): SGHKS, YYEKEE (reference sequence). The CDR3 sequence: CASSLASQETQYF. Written as DNA, the CDR3 is TGTGCCAGCAGCTTGGCCAGTCAAGAGACCCAGTACTTC.